These T cell receptor beta chains were read from a single sample in a study of blood T cell repertoires in COVID-19. Assay used: immunoSEQ multiplex PCR; TCRdb lists only in-frame clones, some missing. This table holds 240,000 or so clones, over 75% found once. Material: peripheral blood. The receptors come from a young man who had recovered from COVID-19. CDR3s include the opening cysteine and the closing phenylalanine or tryptophan. The D gene is left open where the match is weak. Where a row states a size, it is once, few, many or the class of an expanded clone; other rows omit it.

14	TRBJ1-2	many	TRBV28	.	TGTGCCAGCAGTCTACTCGGGACACCATATGGCTACACCTTC	CASSLLGTPYGYTF
16	TRBJ1-6	.	TRBV6-2/TRBV6-3	TRBD1	TGTGCCAGCAGCCCTGGGACAGAACCTTATAATTCACCCCTCCACTTT	CASSPGTEPYNSPLHF
14	TRBJ1-3	.	TRBV5-4	.	TGTGCCAGCAGCTTGCAAGGGGTTGGAAACACCATATATTTT	CASSLQGVGNTIYF
13	TRBJ1-6	.	TRBV6-4	.	TGTGCCAGCAGTCCAGGATATAATTCACCCCTCCACTTT	CASSPGYNSPLHF
15	TRBJ1-1	.	TRBV6-5	.	TGTGCCAGCAGGGACGTAACGGGGGGAGACACTGAAGCTTTCTTT	CASRDVTGGDTEAFF
14	TRBJ1-3	.	TRBV21-1	.	TGTGCCAGCAGCCTACAGGGAACTGGAAACACCATATATTTT	CASSLQGTGNTIYF
17	TRBJ2-1	.	TRBV5-1	.	TGCGCCAGCAGCAAGCAGGGACTCATTTCCTCCTACAATGAGCAGTTCTTC	CASSKQGLISSYNEQFF
13	TRBJ2-1	.	TRBV27	.	TGTGCCAGCAGTTTACGGGGTGGCAATGAGCAGTTCTTC	CASSLRGGNEQFF
13	TRBJ1-4	.	TRBV5-4	TRBD1	TGTGCCAGCAGCTTGGGGGGACAGGAAAAACTGTTTTTT	CASSLGGQEKLFF
14	TRBJ1-3	.	TRBV13	.	TGTGCCAGCAGCGTGCGGGAGGGAGGAAACACCATATATTTT	CASSVREGGNTIYF
13	TRBJ1-1	.	TRBV7-9	.	TGTGCCAGCAGCACAACGGGGGTGACTGAAGCTTTCTTT	CASSTTGVTEAFF
14	TRBJ1-6	few	TRBV3-1/TRBV3-2	.	TGTGCCAGCAGCCAAAGACAGGTCGGATCACCCCTCCACTTT	CASSQRQVGSPLHF
14	TRBJ2-4	.	TRBV15	.	TGTGCCACCAGCATCGGACTAGCCAAAAACATTCAGTACTTC	CATSIGLAKNIQYF
13	TRBJ2-3	once	TRBV2	TRBD1	TGTGCCAGGGGGGACAGGGAATCAGATACGCAGTATTTT	CARGDRESDTQYF
14	TRBJ1-2	.	TRBV18	.	TGTGCCAGCTCCCGTTCACAGGGTAACTATGGCTACACCTTC	CASSRSQGNYGYTF
13	TRBJ1-2	once	TRBV5-5	.	TGTGCCAGCAGCTATTTTCAGGGAAACGGCTACACCTTC	CASSYFQGNGYTF
14	TRBJ2-2	.	TRBV5-6	.	TGTGCCAGCAGCTTACCCTTAGCTGCCGGGGAGCTGTTTTTT	CASSLPLAAGELFF
14	TRBJ1-5	.	TRBV19	TRBD1	TGTGCCAGTAGGGAGACAGGGACCATAGGAACCCAGCATTTT	CASRETGTIGTQHF
14	TRBJ2-1	few	TRBV7-2	TRBD2	TGTGCCAGCAGCCTGAGCGGGGGGCCCAGGGAGCAGTTCTTC	CASSLSGGPREQFF
14	TRBJ2-7	.	TRBV5-1	.	TGCGCCAGCACAGTAGAGGTAAACTCCTACGAGCAGTACTTC	CASTVEVNSYEQYF
12	TRBJ2-3	.	TRBV29-1	.	TGCAGCGTTGATCAGAACACAGATACGCAGTATTTT	CSVDQNTDTQYF
14	TRBJ2-3	.	TRBV7-9	TRBD1	TGTGCCAGCAGCTTAGCAGGACAGGGCGATACGCAGTATTTT	CASSLAGQGDTQYF
20	TRBJ2-3	once	TRBV4-2	TRBD2	TGTGCCAGCAGCCAAGATTGGGCGACTAGCGGGGGTCGAGGAACAGATACGCAGTATTTT	CASSQDWATSGGRGTDTQYF
15	TRBJ1-1	.	TRBV7-8	TRBD1	TGTGCCAGCAGCAAACAAGGACAGGCGGTCACTGAAGCTTTCTTT	CASSKQGQAVTEAFF
15	TRBJ2-7	.	TRBV4-1	.	TGCGCCAGCAGCCAAATCGGGCCAGGGGACCACGAGCAGTACTTC	CASSQIGPGDHEQYF
15	TRBJ2-1	.	TRBV7-2	TRBD2	TGTGCCAGCAGCTTAATAGCGGGGTTTATCAATGAGCAGTTCTTC	CASSLIAGFINEQFF
14	TRBJ1-2	.	TRBV29-1	.	TGCAGCGCTAGCAAAACAGGGATCGACTATGGCTACACCTTC	CSASKTGIDYGYTF
17	TRBJ1-1	.	TRBV14	TRBD1	TGTGCCAGCAGACCCTACAGGGGGCGAAAGTTTGAGGATGTAGCTTTCTTT	CASRPYRGRKFEDVAFF